This TCR beta chain was profiled in a study of T cell responses to AZD1222 COVID-19 vaccine. Clones were read by immunoSEQ multiplex PCR, and TCRdb kept only the in-frame ones, dropping some. Of nearly 90,000 clones in the sample, around nine tenths were seen once. Study-level points and caveats: In a largely white British group with more females than males, clonal diversity was possibly underestimated. Dominant CD4 TCR responses targeted spike regions 160-218 and 743-854. Spike-specific TCR repertoires showed rising breadth and depth after two AZD1222 doses. Repertoire sampling occurred only after the peak T cell response.

This clone showed up just once. No antigen is known for it. The sample consisted of peripheral blood, taken 28 days after the second AZD1222 dose. The TCR originated in an adult who received the AZD1222 COVID-19 vaccine.

CDR3 DNA sequence: TGTGCCAGCAGCTTAGCGGGGACTAGTGACGAGACCCAGTACTTC. Amino acids: CASSLAGTSDETQYF. The chain recombines TRBV7-9 with TRBJ2-5; 8 positions match TRBD2. The V segment lost 0 bases and the J segment 5 bases; nucleotides outside the gene matches: 5. CDR3 length equals 15 residues. Germline V gene data show CDR1 as SEHNR and CDR2 as FQNEAQ (reference sequence).